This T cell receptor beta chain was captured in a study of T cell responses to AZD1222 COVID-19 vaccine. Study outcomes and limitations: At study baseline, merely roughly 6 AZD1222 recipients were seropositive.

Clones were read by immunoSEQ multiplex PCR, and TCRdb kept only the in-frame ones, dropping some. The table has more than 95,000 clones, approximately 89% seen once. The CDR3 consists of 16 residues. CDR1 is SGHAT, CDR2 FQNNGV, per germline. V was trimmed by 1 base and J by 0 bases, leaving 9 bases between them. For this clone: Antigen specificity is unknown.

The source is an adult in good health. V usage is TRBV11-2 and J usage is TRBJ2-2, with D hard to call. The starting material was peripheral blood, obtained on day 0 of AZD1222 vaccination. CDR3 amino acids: CASSLVAVSNTGELFF. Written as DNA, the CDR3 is TGTGCCAGCAGCTTAGTGGCGGTCTCGAACACCGGGGAGCTGTTTTTT.